The 8 T cell receptor beta chains in this list originate from one sample, sequenced in a study of OX40 agonist ivuxolimab in advanced cancers. Libraries were made using the immunoSEQ multiplex PCR assay. Drawn from immuneACCESS, this table holds only the in-frame rearrangements with V and J called that TCRdb kept. Clones are partly lost; checked studies trace under half to an unresolved V gene and leave the rest unexplained. Within this sample are 20,000 or so clones, with around 80% of them counted one time only. The ten largest clonotypes hold 25% to 30% of the sample. This specimen was CD4+ or CD8+ T cells sorted from blood, taken in a trial of the OX40 agonist ivuxolimab. These receptors were taken from an adult with an advanced solid tumor such as melanoma, head and neck, liver or kidney cancer.

The J gene is TRBJ1-2, the V gene TRBV4-3; 7 bases align to TRBD1. The CDR3 covers 14 residues. With V trimmed by 0 bases and J by 8 bases, 6 bases remained unmatched. Per the germline V gene, CDR1 is LGHNA and CDR2 is YSLEER. CDR3 in amino acids: CASSQDRQGDGYTF. DNA of the CDR3: TGCGCCAGCAGCCAAGATCGGCAGGGGGACGGCTACACCTTC.

This sequence joins TRBV7-9 and TRBJ1-1; D gene ambiguous. CDR1 and CDR2 (germline): SEHNR, FQNEAQ (reference sequence). With 5 bases removed from V and 5 bases from J, the gap between germline ends came to 12 bases. This CDR3 is built from 13 residues. CDR3 sequence reads: CASSPGIRTEAFF. As DNA, the CDR3 is TGTGCCAGCAGCCCGGGGATCCGGACTGAAGCTTTCTTT.

This clone was observed a few times. This chain links TRBV11-2 with TRBJ2-7, with unresolved D. V shed 5 bases and J shed 0 bases, with 11 bases lying between them. Germline V lookup: CDR1 SGHAT, CDR2 FQNNGV. This CDR3 region has 14 residues. The CDR3 reads CASSPYIGSYEQYF. DNA for the CDR3: TGTGCCAGCAGCCCCTATATCGGCTCCTACGAGCAGTACTTC.

The chain joins TRBV11-2 to TRBJ1-4; D perhaps matches TRBD1 (5 bases). The CDR3 is 15 residues long. V lost 0 bases, J lost 7 bases, and 12 bases lay in between. Germline V gene data show CDR1 as SGHAT and CDR2 as FQNNGV. The CDR3: CASSLDGGWGEKLFF. In DNA form, the CDR3 reads TGTGCCAGCAGCTTAGATGGGGGATGGGGTGAAAAACTGTTTTTT.

This clone was detected only once. This specimen includes other DNA sequences encoding the same CDR3. The chain recombines TRBV6-5 with TRBJ2-3; no firm D call. Germline loops: CDR1 MNHEY, CDR2 SVGAGI. This CDR3 contains 10 residues. Trimming removed 8 bases from V and 5 bases from J, with 5 bases in between. The CDR3 loop is CASVGDTQYF. CDR3 sequence (DNA): TGTGCCAGCGTGGGAGATACGCAGTATTTT.

This sequence joins TRBV6-6 and TRBJ2-1; a weak D match, TRBD1 (5 bases). Per germline, CDR1 MNHNY and CDR2 SVGAGI (reference sequence). Trimming removed 0 bases from V and 1 base from J, with 7 bases in between. The CDR3 is 15 amino acids. The CDR3 DNA sequence: TGTGCCAGCAGTTACTCGCAGGGTTCCTACAATGAGCAGTTCTTC. It translates to CASSYSQGSYNEQFF.

The chain employs TRBV7-7 and TRBJ2-3; D not resolved. The length of the CDR3 is 15 residues. Germline-derived CDR1 and CDR2 are SSHAT and FNYEAQ (reference sequence). V dropped 1 base and J dropped 0 bases, with 8 bases sitting between them. Here the CDR3 reads CASSLVSSSTDTQYF. The CDR3 nucleotides read TGTGCCAGCAGCTTAGTCAGCTCTAGCACAGATACGCAGTATTTT. The full variable domain, its missing parts supplied by reference TRBV7-7 and TRBJ2-3, is GAGVSQSPRYKVTKRGQDVTLRCDPISSHATLYWYQQALGQGPEFLTYFNYEAQPDKSGLPSDRFSAERPEGSISTLTIQRTEQRDSAMYRCASSLVSSSTDTQYFGPGTRLTVL.

The CDR3 bases are TGTGCCAGCAGTTTACCCACGGGGGCCCAGTACTTC. It yields the protein CASSLPTGAQYF. The rearrangement links TRBV27 to TRBJ2-5, with D tentatively TRBD2 (6 bases). V was trimmed by 2 bases and J by 9 bases, leaving 10 bases between them. The CDR3 extends over 12 amino acids. The V gene's germline CDR1 is MNHEY and CDR2 SMNVEV (reference sequence).